This section outlines one TCR beta chain sequence together with its context. The sample comes from a study of PD-L1 blockade in urothelial cancer. Time point given: peripheral blood 6 weeks after treatment start. V gave up 3 bases and J gave up 6 bases; unmatched junction bases: 20. CDR3 length equals 18 residues. Germline CDR1 reads SGDLS; CDR2 reads YYNGEE. Produced via immunoSEQ multiplex PCR; TCRdb's table is partial and in-frame only. The profile shows roughly 30,000 clones, roughly 87% of them singletons. This receptor was identified in a man older than 75 with urothelial cancer. The source material was PBMCs, sampled around atezolizumab (anti-PD-L1) treatment. The chain combines TRBV9 with TRBJ2-7; 8 bases match TRBD2. CDR3 bases: TGTGCCAGCAGCGCTCAATTACCATCCGGGACTAGGGGAGCCGAGCAGTACTTC. Translating it yields CASSAQLPSGTRGAEQYF. The entire variable domain, with the rest obtained from reference TRBV9 and TRBJ2-7, is as follows: DSGVTQTPKHLITATGQRVTLRCSPRSGDLSVYWYQQSLDQGLQFLIQYYNGEERAKGNILERFSAQQFPDLHSELNLSSLELGDSALYFCASSAQLPSGTRGAEQYFGPGTRLTVT.